Following are 27 T cell receptor beta chains from one sample sequenced in a study of PD-L1 blockade in urothelial cancer (dated by TCRdb to 2017 to 2019). Libraries were made using the immunoSEQ multiplex PCR assay. TCRdb limited this immuneACCESS table to in-frame rearrangements with V and J called. A share of clones is missing; checked studies link under half to unresolved V genes, and the rest is unexplained. This sample is represented by about 120,000 clones; about 82% of them were singletons. The ten biggest clones cover about 2.4% of the sample. The time point label here, explained by the study, means: peripheral blood 6 weeks after treatment start. The sample was PBMCs, taken around atezolizumab (anti-PD-L1) treatment. The receptors were gathered from a man aged 45-65 years with urothelial cancer.

CDR3 protein: CASRSGVAGGPGNEQFF. CDR3 sequence (DNA): TGTGCCAGCAGATCTGGAGTGGCGGGAGGGCCAGGGAATGAGCAGTTCTTC. The chain couples TRBV27 to TRBJ2-1; 9 bases are shared with TRBD2. Germline CDR1 MNHEY, CDR2 SMNVEV (reference sequence). V trimming: 6 bases; J trimming: 7 bases; junction bases outside the gene matches: 16. The CDR3 has 17 amino acids.

This chain links TRBV29-1 with TRBJ1-1; 10 nucleotides agree with TRBD1. V lost 6 bases, J lost 8 bases, and 9 bases stayed unmatched. Germline loops: CDR1 SQVTM, CDR2 ANQGSEA. The CDR3 loop spans 13 amino acids. CDR3 coding DNA: TGCAGCGTGTCGGGACAGGGGACGAGCGAAGCTTTCTTT. It translates to CSVSGQGTSEAFF.

The chain recombines TRBV4-1 with TRBJ2-2, with TRBD2 identical over 11 bases. The junction had 6 bases not matched to a gene; V was cut back by 2 bases and J by 4 bases. The germline gives CDR1 MGHRA, CDR2 YSYEKL. The length of the CDR3 is 17 residues. This chain's CDR3 is CASSQRASGRTTGELFF. The CDR3 DNA is TGCGCCAGCAGCCAACGGGCTAGCGGGAGGACCACCGGGGAGCTGTTTTTT.

The chain carries TRBV5-6 and TRBJ2-7; perhaps TRBD2 as D (5 bases). The germline V gene has CDR1 SGHDT and CDR2 YYEEEE. This CDR3 comprises 15 residues. With 3 bases removed from V and 0 bases from J, the gap between germline ends came to 13 bases. The CDR3 bases are TGTGCCAGCAGCTCCGAGCGGCTGAGCTCCTACGAGCAGTACTTC. Translated, it gives CASSSERLSSYEQYF.

The chain couples TRBV18 to TRBJ1-2; D is unclear. This CDR3 spans 14 amino acids. CDR1 and CDR2 from the germline V gene are KGHSH and LQKENI. V was pared by 2 bases and J by 2 bases, with 9 bases between. For the CDR3, the DNA is TGTGCCAGCTCACCAGATCTGGGCAACTATGGCTACACCTTC. It is translated as CASSPDLGNYGYTF.

The chain is built from TRBV5-1 and TRBJ1-1; possibly TRBD1 for D (6 bases). Germline-derived CDR1 and CDR2 are SGHRS and YFSETQ. The V end lost 2 bases, the J end lost 4 bases, and 9 bases lay between the germline ends. CDR3 size: 13 residues. The CDR3 nucleotides are TGCGCCAGCAGCTTCCAGGGGTCCACTGAAGCTTTCTTT. Its protein product is CASSFQGSTEAFF.

This clone was seen repeatedly, ten times or more. The V and J genes are TRBV6-4 and TRBJ2-1; 7 bases are a match to TRBD1. V gave up 2 bases and J gave up 6 bases; unmatched junction bases: 7. The CDR3 length is 15 residues. The germline gives CDR1 MRHNA, CDR2 SNTAGT. The DNA of the CDR3 is TGTGCCAGCAGTGACCCGGGACAGCCCCTCAATGAGCAGTTCTTC. Its protein is CASSDPGQPLNEQFF.

Comments on this clone: The junction differs from germline at one of its ends, possibly a read error. The chain carries TRBV7-7 and TRBJ2-5, with 8 bases lining up with TRBD2. Germline loops: CDR1 SSHAT, CDR2 FNYEAQ (reference sequence). The CDR3 spans 14 residues. The CDR3 loop is CASSLAGLKETQYF. The DNA of the CDR3 is TGTGCTAGCAGCTTAGCGGGACTAAAAGAGACCCAGTACTTC.

This sequence joins TRBV7-9 and TRBJ2-7; 9 positions agree with TRBD1. The CDR3 is 16 amino acids. With 3 bases clipped from V and 5 bases from J, the junction kept 11 bases outside the gene matches. In germline, CDR1 is SEHNR, CDR2 FQNEAQ (reference sequence). The CDR3 region has the DNA TGTGCCAGCAGCTTTCAAGCCGGGACAGGGTTAAACGAGCAGTACTTC. It encodes CASSFQAGTGLNEQYF.

This clone occurred once. The rearrangement uses TRBV5-1 and TRBJ2-1; TRBD2 matches at 8 bases. The CDR3 covers 13 residues. In germline, CDR1 is SGHRS, CDR2 YFSETQ. V was clipped by 7 bases and J by 3 bases; unmatched bases: 3. The CDR3 sequence is CASGREDYNEQFF. DNA for the CDR3: TGCGCCAGCGGGCGGGAGGACTACAATGAGCAGTTCTTC.

This clone showed up just a few times. J is TRBJ1-2 and V is TRBV19, with D perhaps matching TRBD1 (6 bases). Trimming removed 9 bases at V and 1 base at J, with 18 bases between. Germline-derived CDR1 and CDR2 are LNHDA and SQIVND (reference sequence). The CDR3 is 15 amino acids. For the CDR3, the DNA is TGTGCCAGCTCTACAGGGCAGCATCTTAACTATGGCTACACCTTC. Its protein is CASSTGQHLNYGYTF.

Only a few counts were recorded for this clone. This chain uses TRBV5-1 with TRBJ2-3; TRBD2 matches 10 bases. Germline trimming cut 0 bases from V and 6 bases from J; bases unmatched to any gene: 7. CDR1 is SGHRS, CDR2 YFSETQ, per germline. The CDR3 sequence is 16 residues long. The CDR3 reads CASSLGSGRVGDTQYF. The CDR3 bases are TGCGCCAGCAGCTTGGGCAGCGGGAGGGTTGGTGATACGCAGTATTTT.

The chain couples TRBV27 to TRBJ1-2, with 7 bases that match TRBD1. V dropped 2 bases and J dropped 8; count of bases not matched to a gene: 8. CDR3 length: 14 residues. CDR1 and CDR2 (germline): MNHEY, SMNVEV (reference sequence). The CDR3 here is CASSLRTGVRGYTF. CDR3 nucleotides: TGTGCCAGCAGTTTACGAACAGGGGTACGAGGCTACACCTTC.

This clone was seen a few times. This sequence joins TRBV25-1 and TRBJ2-7, with 9 bases lining up with TRBD1. The CDR3 is 14 residues long. Losses at the gene ends were 3 bases for V and 2 bases for J; bases not matched to a gene: 2. Germline lookup yields CDR1 MGHDK and CDR2 SYGVNS. The CDR3, as DNA: TGTGCCAGCAGTGAGTGGACAGGGGCCTACGAGCAGTACTTC. Protein: CASSEWTGAYEQYF.

The J gene is TRBJ2-1, the V gene TRBV20-1; possible D gene TRBD2, 5 bases. Per germline, CDR1 DFQATT and CDR2 SNEGSKA (reference sequence). The CDR3 sequence is 11 residues long. V lost 3 bases, J lost 9 bases, and 9 bases lay in between. The CDR3 is CSARGDGEQFF. CDR3 sequence (DNA): TGCAGTGCTAGGGGAGATGGTGAGCAGTTCTTC.

The V gene is TRBV6-6, the J gene TRBJ1-2; D is possibly TRBD1 (6 bases). The CDR3 covers 14 residues. V lost 1 base to trimming and J lost 2 bases, with 8 bases between them. From germline, CDR1 is MNHNY and CDR2 SVGAGI (reference sequence). CDR3 sequence reads: CASSYFTGNYGYTF. The CDR3 DNA is TGTGCCAGCAGTTACTTTACAGGGAACTATGGCTACACCTTC.

V is TRBV18 and J is TRBJ1-6; the D is unclear. The CDR3 length is 14 residues. Germline V CDR1 and CDR2: KGHSH, LQKENI. Trimming stripped 4 bases from V and 8 bases from J, with 12 bases between. This chain's CDR3 is CASSLTDKDSPLHF. CDR3 DNA: TGTGCCAGCTCACTAACAGATAAGGATTCACCCCTCCACTTT. Filled out from reference TRBV18 and TRBJ1-6, the complete variable domain reads NAGVMQNPRHLVRRRGQEARLRCSPMKGHSHVYWYRQLPEEGLKFMVYLQKENIIDESGMPKERFSAEFPKEGPSILRIQQVVRGDSAAYFCASSLTDKDSPLHFGNGTRLTVT.

This clone was seen only once. The gene calls are TRBV5-1 and TRBJ1-2; D is unclear. The CDR3 consists of 14 residues. The germline V and J ends were trimmed by 0 bases and 1 base, with 7 bases remaining between them. CDR1 and CDR2 from the germline V gene are SGHRS and YFSETQ. The CDR3 protein is CASSLDNLNYGYTF. The CDR3 DNA reads as TGCGCCAGCAGCTTGGACAATCTTAACTATGGCTACACCTTC.

The V call is TRBV29-1, the J call TRBJ2-7, with D possibly TRBD2 on 6 matching bases. Trimming removed 4 bases at V and 3 bases at J, with 10 bases between. This CDR3 is built from 12 residues. Germline V gene sequence: CDR1 SQVTM, CDR2 ANQGSEA. CDR3 nucleotides: TGCAGCGTTGTGGGGGGATTCTACGAGCAGTACTTC. This codes for CSVVGGFYEQYF.

The chain joins TRBV7-3 to TRBJ2-2; 10 bases match TRBD1. CDR3 length: 16 amino acids. CDR1 and CDR2 (germline): SGHTA, FQGTGA. V lost 5 bases, J lost 6 bases, and 9 bases stayed unmatched. This CDR3 is CASSLVGTGVPGELFF. For the CDR3, the DNA is TGTGCCAGCAGCCTGGTTGGGACAGGGGTTCCCGGGGAGCTGTTTTTT. Full variable domain (outside the CDR3, taken from reference TRBV7-3 and TRBJ2-2): GAGVSQTPSNKVTEKGKYVELRCDPISGHTALYWYRQSLGQGPEFLIYFQGTGAADDSGLPNDRFFAVRPEGSVSTLKIQRTERGDSAVYLCASSLVGTGVPGELFFGEGSRLTVL.

The chain carries TRBV7-9 and TRBJ2-7; D is undetermined. With 1 base removed from V and 7 bases from J, the gap between germline ends came to 14 bases. The CDR3 runs 14 residues. CDR1 SEHNR and CDR2 FQNEAQ come from the germline V gene (reference sequence). CDR3 protein: CASSLVSLWSEQYF. CDR3 in DNA: TGTGCCAGCAGCTTAGTATCTCTATGGAGTGAGCAGTACTTC.

The chain combines TRBV9 with TRBJ2-2; D might be TRBD2 (6 bases). The CDR3 has 16 amino acids. The V and J ends lost 0 bases and 5 bases respectively, with 14 bases between them. The V gene's germline CDR1 is SGDLS and CDR2 YYNGEE. CDR3 sequence: CASSVGGETRTGELFF. The DNA for the CDR3 is TGTGCCAGCAGCGTAGGGGGGGAGACGAGAACCGGGGAGCTGTTTTTT.

The chain uses TRBV5-6 and TRBJ1-4; 8 nucleotides match TRBD1. V shed 4 bases and J 5 bases; nucleotides not matched to a gene: 10. The CDR3 runs 16 residues. Germline CDR1 reads SGHDT; CDR2 reads YYEEEE. The DNA for the CDR3 is TGTGCCAGCAGCGAGGAGCGGACAGGGAGGAATGAAAAACTGTTTTTT. Amino acid sequence: CASSEERTGRNEKLFF.

The chain carries TRBV5-1 and TRBJ2-1; 10 bases match TRBD1. The CDR3 covers 16 residues. Per the germline V gene, CDR1 is SGHRS and CDR2 is YFSETQ. V gave up 2 bases and J gave up 4 bases; unmatched junction bases: 6. The chain's CDR3 is CASSLTRTGGYNEQFF. The CDR3, as DNA: TGCGCCAGCAGCTTAACACGGACAGGGGGATACAATGAGCAGTTCTTC.

The chain carries TRBV7-2 and TRBJ2-3, with 8 positions matching TRBD2. V shed 5 bases, J shed 2 bases, and the junction held 15 bases outside the gene matches. Germline V gives CDR1 SGHTA, CDR2 FQGNSA. The CDR3 has 18 residues. This chain's CDR3 is CASSGGSSGVKYTDTQYF. The CDR3 DNA reads as TGTGCCAGCAGCGGAGGAAGTAGCGGGGTGAAGTACACAGATACGCAGTATTTT.

V and J are TRBV27 and TRBJ2-7; a possible D gene is TRBD2 (5 bases). This CDR3 is built from 13 residues. Germline V gives CDR1 MNHEY, CDR2 SMNVEV (reference sequence). With 7 bases removed from V and 0 bases from J, the gap between germline ends came to 10 bases. In DNA, the CDR3 is TGTGCCAGCAAGGGAGACTTCTCCTACGAGCAGTACTTC. This sequence encodes CASKGDFSYEQYF.

This chain links TRBV11-3 with TRBJ1-3; 8 bases fit TRBD1. The CDR3 loop spans 15 amino acids. With V trimmed by 5 bases and J by 4 bases, 7 bases remained unmatched. Germline assignment: CDR1 SGHNT and CDR2 YENEEA. In DNA form, the CDR3 reads TGTGCCAGCAGCCACGGACAGGGATACGGAAACACCATATATTTT. Its translation: CASSHGQGYGNTIYF.